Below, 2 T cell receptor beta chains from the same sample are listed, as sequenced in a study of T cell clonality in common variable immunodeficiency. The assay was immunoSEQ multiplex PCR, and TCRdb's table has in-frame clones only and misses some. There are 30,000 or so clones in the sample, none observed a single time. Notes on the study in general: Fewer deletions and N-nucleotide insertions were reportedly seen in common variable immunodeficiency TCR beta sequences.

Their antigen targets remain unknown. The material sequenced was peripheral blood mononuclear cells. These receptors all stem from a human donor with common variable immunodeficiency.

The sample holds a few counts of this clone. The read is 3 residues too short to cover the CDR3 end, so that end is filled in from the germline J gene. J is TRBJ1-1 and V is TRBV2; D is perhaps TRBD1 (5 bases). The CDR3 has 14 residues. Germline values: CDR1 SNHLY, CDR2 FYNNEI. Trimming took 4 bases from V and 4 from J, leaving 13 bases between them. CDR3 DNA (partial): TGTGCCAGCAGTGGGGGAGGGGCCGGCACTGAA. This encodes CASSGGGAGTE. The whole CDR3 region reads CASSGGGAGTEAFF.

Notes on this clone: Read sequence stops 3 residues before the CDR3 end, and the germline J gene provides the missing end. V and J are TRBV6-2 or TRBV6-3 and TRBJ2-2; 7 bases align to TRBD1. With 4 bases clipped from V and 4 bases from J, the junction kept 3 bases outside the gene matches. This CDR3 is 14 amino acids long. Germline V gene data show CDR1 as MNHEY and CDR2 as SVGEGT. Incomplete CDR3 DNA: TGTGCCAGCAGTTTGACAGGGAGCACCGGGGAG. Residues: CASSLTGSTGE. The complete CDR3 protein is CASSLTGSTGELFF.